This TCR beta chain was recovered during a study of cytomegalovirus exposure and HLA in healthy donors. At the level of the study: Inside one of the first data releases sat about 85 million unique TCRs taken from HLA-typed donors. Study-wide points: The listing of roughly 160 TCR beta chains classed them as cytomegalovirus-associated.

Comments on this clone: As yet, its antigen is unknown.

The CDR3 contains 15 residues. 13 Jbeta primers and 60 Vbeta primers were used for the PCR. Clones were sequenced by immunoSEQ multiplex PCR, and TCRdb holds only the in-frame ones, with some missing. Here the sample spans more than 200,000 clones, 75% to 85% being singletons. The material sequenced was PBMCs. The receptor was isolated from a girl between 5 and 17 years old in good health and CMV-seronegative. V and J are TRBV21-1 and TRBJ1-1; no DNA check was done on the table's D call, TRBD1. TRBV21-1 is a pseudogene segment. The CDR3 here is CASSNEAQGAREAFF. The CDR3 region has the DNA TGTGCCAGCAGCAATGAAGCACAGGGGGCGCGTGAAGCTTTCTTT.